What follows describes a single T cell receptor (beta chain). Its antigen remains unidentified. Base qualities are not recorded, but no much larger clone differs from it by a single base. The CDR3, cysteine through phenylalanine, is 15 amino acids long. CDR3 DNA only is kept here, 45 bases in frame from base 1. Via the germline V gene, CDR1 is SNHLY and CDR2 FYNNEI. Cut back by 8 bases and 1 base, the V and J ends lie 17 bases apart. Read against the paper, the sample's time point label means: cycle 2 day 1 (C2D1) of nivolumab. All trial patients had relapsed after autologous stem cell transplantation, with cohorts A, B and C differing in prior brentuximab vedotin exposure. The trial cohort included 55 to 65 patients with relapsed/refractory classical Hodgkin lymphoma, and each patient had a best overall response of complete response, partial response or progressive disease. In the multi-cohort phase II CheckMate 205 trial, trial patients received single-agent nivolumab. An independent review committee assessed best overall response using the 2007 International Working Group response criteria. Trial PBMCs were collected immediately before nivolumab initiation (C1D1) and during therapy at cycle 2 day 1 and cycle 4 day 1. After peripheral blood was drawn into 8 mL Vacutainer Cell Preparation Tubes, PBMCs were isolated by centrifugation and then cryopreserved.

This sample was included in a study of PD-1 blockade in classical Hodgkin lymphoma (TCRdb year 2020). For the wider study: Nivolumab dosing was 3 mg/kg intravenously every 2 weeks, continuing until either disease progression or unacceptable toxicity. To define a peripheral blood immune signature of response to PD-1 blockade in classical Hodgkin lymphoma, the study combined TCR beta sequencing with CyTOF. Points the paper makes about the study in general: Baseline TCR diversity was reported as lower in newly diagnosed patients than in healthy donors, and lower still in relapsed/refractory patients. Trial patients with a complete response had baseline diversity similar to that of newly diagnosed patients, while partial responders and progressors had significantly lower diversity. Lower diversity was observed in patients in whom nivolumab was started less than 1 year after ASCT, and these patients were excluded from later analyses so that confounding by immune reconstitution would be avoided. The study covered only a single clinical trial cohort, and the causes of the repertoire differences, possibly disease activity or prior therapy, were still not defined. A significant rise by C4D1 was seen in CD4+ but not CD8+ TCR diversity (p=0.0027 vs p=0.16), with the rise being most apparent in complete responders (p=0.02).

The Qiagen DNeasy kit was used to extract genomic DNA from unsorted PBMCs and from the negatively selected CD4+ and CD8+ fractions. Using primers that anneal to V and J segments, immunoSEQ multiplex PCR amplified the TCR beta CDR3 regions. Amplification bias was minimized using a synthetic immune receptor repertoire, and residual bias was removed computationally after sequencing. In the original analysis: Repertoire diversity was quantified as the Shannon entropy index using custom Python scripts. The unsorted, CD4+ and CD8+ repertoires were each analyzed separately, with the exception of combined analyses, where CD4+ and CD8+ sequences were merged in silico. Clonal expansion was defined as at least a 2-fold frequency increase after treatment relative to C1D1, with a pseudocount of 0.5 for undetected baseline clones. Clones with 0 or 1 copy at C1D1 were defined as singleton clones, while clones with 2 or more copies were defined as non-singleton clones. Clones expanded in unsorted samples were annotated as CD4+, CD8+ or unknown by matching protein sequences in sorted samples from the same patient. Wilcoxon tests on paired samples were used to test changes in diversity from C1D1 to C4D1. Here the immuneACCESS table is served through TCRdb, limited to in-frame sequences with V and J called. Missing clones are a known gap in these copies; in checked studies unresolved V genes cover under half, and the rest lacks a known reason. D and trimming come from the DNA, and the V and J calls and clone size come from that table. This sample comprises about 40,000 clones, almost 70% of them detected only once. The top ten clonotypes cover 14% of the sample.

The receptor comes from a human donor with classical Hodgkin lymphoma. Recombination joined TRBV2 with TRBJ1-1, and the D gene may be TRBD1, 5 bases matching. The sample was peripheral blood mononuclear cells (PBMCs), taken before the second cycle of nivolumab. The CDR3 loop reads CASRTDSRGNTEAFF. The DNA is as follows: TGTGCCAGCCGTACCGACAGCCGGGGGAACACTGAAGCTTTCTTT.